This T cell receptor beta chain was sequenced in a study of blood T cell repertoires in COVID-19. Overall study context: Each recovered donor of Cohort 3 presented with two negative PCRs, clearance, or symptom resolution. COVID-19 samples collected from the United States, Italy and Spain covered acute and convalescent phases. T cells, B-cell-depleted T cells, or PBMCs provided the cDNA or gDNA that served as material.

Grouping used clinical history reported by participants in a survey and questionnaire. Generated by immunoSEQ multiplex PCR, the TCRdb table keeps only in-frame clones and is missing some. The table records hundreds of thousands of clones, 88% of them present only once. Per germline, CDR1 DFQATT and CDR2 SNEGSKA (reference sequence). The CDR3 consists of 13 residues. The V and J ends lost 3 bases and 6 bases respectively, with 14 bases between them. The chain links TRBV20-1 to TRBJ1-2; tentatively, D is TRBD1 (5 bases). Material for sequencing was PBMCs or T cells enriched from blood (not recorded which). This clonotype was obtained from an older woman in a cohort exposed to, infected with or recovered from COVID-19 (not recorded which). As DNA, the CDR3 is TGCAGTGCTAGTGAGGAGACAGTTCATGGCTACACCTTC. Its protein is CSASEETVHGYTF.